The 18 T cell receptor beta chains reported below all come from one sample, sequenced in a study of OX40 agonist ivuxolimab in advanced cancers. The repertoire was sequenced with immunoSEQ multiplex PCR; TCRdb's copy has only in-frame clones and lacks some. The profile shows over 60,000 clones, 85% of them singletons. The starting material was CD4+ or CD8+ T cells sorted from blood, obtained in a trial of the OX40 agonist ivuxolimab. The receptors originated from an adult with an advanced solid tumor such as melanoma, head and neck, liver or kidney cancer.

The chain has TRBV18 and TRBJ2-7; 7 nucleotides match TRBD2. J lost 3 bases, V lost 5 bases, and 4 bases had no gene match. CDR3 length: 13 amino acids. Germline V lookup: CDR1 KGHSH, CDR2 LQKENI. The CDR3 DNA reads TGTGCCAGCTCAAACACGGGGGGCTACGAGCAGTACTTC. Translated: CASSNTGGYEQYF.

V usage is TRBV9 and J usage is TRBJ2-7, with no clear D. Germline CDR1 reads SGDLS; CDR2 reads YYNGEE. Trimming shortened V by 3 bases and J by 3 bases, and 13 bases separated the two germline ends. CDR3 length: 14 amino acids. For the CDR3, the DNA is TGTGCCAGCAGCGGTCAACGCAACGGCTACGAGCAGTACTTC. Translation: CASSGQRNGYEQYF.

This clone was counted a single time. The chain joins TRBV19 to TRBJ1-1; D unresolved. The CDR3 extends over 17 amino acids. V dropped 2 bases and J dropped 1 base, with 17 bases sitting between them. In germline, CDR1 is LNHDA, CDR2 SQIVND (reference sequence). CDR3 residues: CASSILPQPSQNTEAFF. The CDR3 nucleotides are TGTGCCAGTAGTATATTGCCCCAACCGTCACAGAACACTGAAGCTTTCTTT.

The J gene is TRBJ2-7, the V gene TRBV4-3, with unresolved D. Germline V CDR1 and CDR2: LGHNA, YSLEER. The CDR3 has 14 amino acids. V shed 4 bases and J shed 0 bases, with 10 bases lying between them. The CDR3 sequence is CASSPRPGSYEQYF. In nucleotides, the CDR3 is TGCGCCAGCAGCCCCCGTCCCGGCTCCTACGAGCAGTACTTC.

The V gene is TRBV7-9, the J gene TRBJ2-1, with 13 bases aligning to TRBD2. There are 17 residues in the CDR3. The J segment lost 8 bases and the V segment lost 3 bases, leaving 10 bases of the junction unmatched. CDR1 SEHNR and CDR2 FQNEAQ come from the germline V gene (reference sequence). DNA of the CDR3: TGTGCCAGCAGCTTGTCCACTAGCGGGGGGGCCAGAGATGAGCAGTTCTTC. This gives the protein CASSLSTSGGARDEQFF.

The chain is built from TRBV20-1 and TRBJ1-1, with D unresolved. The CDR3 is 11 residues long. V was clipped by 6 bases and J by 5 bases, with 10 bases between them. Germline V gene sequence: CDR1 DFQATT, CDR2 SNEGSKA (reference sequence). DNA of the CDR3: TGCAGTGCCCCTAGAGAAACTGAAGCTTTCTTT. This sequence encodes CSAPRETEAFF.

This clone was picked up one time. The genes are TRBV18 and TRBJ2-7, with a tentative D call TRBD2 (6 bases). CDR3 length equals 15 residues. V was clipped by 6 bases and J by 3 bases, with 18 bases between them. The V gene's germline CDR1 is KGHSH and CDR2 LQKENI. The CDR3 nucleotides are TGTGCCAGCTCCCCTCCGGAGGGGAAAAGCTACGAGCAGTACTTC. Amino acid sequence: CASSPPEGKSYEQYF.

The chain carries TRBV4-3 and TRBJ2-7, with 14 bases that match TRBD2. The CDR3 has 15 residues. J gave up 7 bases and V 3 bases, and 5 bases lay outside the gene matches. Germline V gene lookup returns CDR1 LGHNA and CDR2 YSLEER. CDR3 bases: TGCGCCAGCAGCCACGGGACTAGCGGGGGAGGTGAGCAGTACTTC. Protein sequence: CASSHGTSGGGEQYF.

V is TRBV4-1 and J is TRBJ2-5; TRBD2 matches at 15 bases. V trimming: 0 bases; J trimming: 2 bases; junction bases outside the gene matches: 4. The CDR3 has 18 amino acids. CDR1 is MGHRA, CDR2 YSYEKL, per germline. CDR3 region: CASSQDTGLAGGQETQYF. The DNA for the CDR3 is TGCGCCAGCAGCCAAGATACCGGACTAGCGGGGGGGCAAGAGACCCAGTACTTC.

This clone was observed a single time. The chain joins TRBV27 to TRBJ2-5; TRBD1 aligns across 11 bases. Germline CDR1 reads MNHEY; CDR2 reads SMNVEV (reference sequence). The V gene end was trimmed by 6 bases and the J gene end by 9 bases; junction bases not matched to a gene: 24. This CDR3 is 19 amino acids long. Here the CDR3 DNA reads TGTGCCAGCAGCGTGGACAGGGGGCATGGGGCTAGCGGGCCTCGCTCCCAGTACTTC. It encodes CASSVDRGHGASGPRSQYF.

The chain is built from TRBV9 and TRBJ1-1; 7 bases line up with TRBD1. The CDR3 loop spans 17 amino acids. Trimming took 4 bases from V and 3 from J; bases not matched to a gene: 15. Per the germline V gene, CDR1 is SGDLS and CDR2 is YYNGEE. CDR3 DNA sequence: TGTGCCAGCAGCCCCCTGGAATGGGAGGGGGCTTACACTGAAGCTTTCTTT. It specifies CASSPLEWEGAYTEAFF.

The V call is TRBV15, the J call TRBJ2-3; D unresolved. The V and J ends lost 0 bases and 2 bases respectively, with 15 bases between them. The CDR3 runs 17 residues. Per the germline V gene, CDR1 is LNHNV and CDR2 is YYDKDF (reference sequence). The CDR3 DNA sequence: TGTGCCACCAGCAGAGAGGTAACACCAAGAGTCACAGATACGCAGTATTTT. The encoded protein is CATSREVTPRVTDTQYF.

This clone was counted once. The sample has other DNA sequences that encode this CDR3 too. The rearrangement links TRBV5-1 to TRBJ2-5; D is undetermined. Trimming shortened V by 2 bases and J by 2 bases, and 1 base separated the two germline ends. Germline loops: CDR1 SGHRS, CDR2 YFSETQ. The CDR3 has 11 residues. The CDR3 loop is CASSLQETQYF. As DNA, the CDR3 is TGCGCCAGCAGCTTACAAGAGACCCAGTACTTC.

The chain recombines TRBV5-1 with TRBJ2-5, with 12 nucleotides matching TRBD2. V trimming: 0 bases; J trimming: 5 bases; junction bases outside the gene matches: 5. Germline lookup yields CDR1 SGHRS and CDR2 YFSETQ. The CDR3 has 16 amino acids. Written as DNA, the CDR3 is TGCGCCAGCAGCTTGGGACTAGCGGGGGCCGGGGAGACCCAGTACTTC. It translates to CASSLGLAGAGETQYF.

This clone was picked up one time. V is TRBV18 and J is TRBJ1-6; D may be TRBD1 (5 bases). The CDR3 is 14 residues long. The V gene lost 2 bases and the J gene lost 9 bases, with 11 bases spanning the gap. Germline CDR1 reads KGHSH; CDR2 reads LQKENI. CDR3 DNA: TGTGCCAGCTCACCAGGGGACGGCGGTTCACCCCTCCACTTT. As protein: CASSPGDGGSPLHF.

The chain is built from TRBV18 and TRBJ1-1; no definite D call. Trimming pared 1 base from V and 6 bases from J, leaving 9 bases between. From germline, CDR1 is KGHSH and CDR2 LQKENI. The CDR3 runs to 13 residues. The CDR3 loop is CASSPQEFAEAFF. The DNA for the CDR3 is TGTGCCAGCTCACCACAGGAATTCGCTGAAGCTTTCTTT.

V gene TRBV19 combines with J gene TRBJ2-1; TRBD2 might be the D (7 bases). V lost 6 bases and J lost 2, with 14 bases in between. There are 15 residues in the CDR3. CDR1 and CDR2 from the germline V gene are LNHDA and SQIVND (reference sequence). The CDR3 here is CASRGAGTTYNEQFF. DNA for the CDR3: TGTGCCAGTAGGGGGGCCGGGACTACCTACAATGAGCAGTTCTTC.

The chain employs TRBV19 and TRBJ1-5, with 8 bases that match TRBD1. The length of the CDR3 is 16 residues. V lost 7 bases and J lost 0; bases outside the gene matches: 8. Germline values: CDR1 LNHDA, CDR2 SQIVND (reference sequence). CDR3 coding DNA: TGTGCCAGTATTAGGCAGGGGGCTCATAGCAATCAGCCCCAGCATTTT. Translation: CASIRQGAHSNQPQHF.